This T cell receptor (beta chain) was profiled in a study of cytomegalovirus exposure and HLA in healthy donors. The PCR used 60 Vbeta and 13 Jbeta primers. The authors' processing: About 11 million of roughly 81 million unique TCR beta chains were shared, per a later count. Sequencing was performed with immunoSEQ multiplex PCR; in TCRdb, only in-frame clones are kept and a portion is missing. V, J and clone size are those of that table, while D and trimming were read from the DNA. The listing records roughly 100,000 clones. The germline V gene encodes CDR1 DFQATT and CDR2 SNEGSKA (reference sequence). CDR3 length: 11 amino acids. V lost 5 bases and J lost 5, with 9 bases in between. Participants comprised healthy donors of bone marrow. Whereas donors were nominally healthy upon sampling, unrecorded immune exposures were probable.

The rearrangement links TRBV20-1 to TRBJ2-5, with D uncertain. The TCR was taken from a man over 45 in good health and CMV-seronegative. Sequenced input: PBMCs. The CDR3 DNA reads as TGCAGTGCTTTACTAAGGGAGACCCAGTACTTC. The encoded protein is CSALLRETQYF.